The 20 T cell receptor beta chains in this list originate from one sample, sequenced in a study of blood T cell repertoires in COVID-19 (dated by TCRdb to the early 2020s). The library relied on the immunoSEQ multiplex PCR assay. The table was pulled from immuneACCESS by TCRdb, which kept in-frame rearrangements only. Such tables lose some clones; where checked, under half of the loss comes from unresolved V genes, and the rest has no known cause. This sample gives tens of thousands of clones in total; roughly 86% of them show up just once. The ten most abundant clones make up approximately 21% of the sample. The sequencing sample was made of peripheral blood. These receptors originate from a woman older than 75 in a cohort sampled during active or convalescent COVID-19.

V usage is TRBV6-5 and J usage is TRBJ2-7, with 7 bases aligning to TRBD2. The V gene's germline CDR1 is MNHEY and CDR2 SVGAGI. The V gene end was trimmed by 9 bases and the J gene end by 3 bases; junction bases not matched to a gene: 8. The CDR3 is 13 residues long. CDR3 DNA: TGTGCCAGTAGAGGACCGGGGGGCTACGAGCAGTACTTC. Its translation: CASRGPGGYEQYF.

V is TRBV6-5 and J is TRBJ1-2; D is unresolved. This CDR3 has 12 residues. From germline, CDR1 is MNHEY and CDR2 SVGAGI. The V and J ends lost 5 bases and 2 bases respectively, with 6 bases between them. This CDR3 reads CASSTTNYGYTF. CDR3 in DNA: TGTGCCAGCAGTACGACAAACTATGGCTACACCTTC.

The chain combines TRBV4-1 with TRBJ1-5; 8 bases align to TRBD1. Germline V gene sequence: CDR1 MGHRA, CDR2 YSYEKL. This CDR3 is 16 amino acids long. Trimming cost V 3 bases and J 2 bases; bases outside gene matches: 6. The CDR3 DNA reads TGCGCCAGCAGCCAGACTGACAGGGGCGGCAATCAGCCCCAGCATTTT. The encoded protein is CASSQTDRGGNQPQHF.

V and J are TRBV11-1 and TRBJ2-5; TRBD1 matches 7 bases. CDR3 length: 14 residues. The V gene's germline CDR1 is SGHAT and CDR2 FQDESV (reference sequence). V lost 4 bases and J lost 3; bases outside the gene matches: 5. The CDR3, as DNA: TGTGCCAGCAGCTCCTGGGGGACAGAAGAGACCCAGTACTTC. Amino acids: CASSSWGTEETQYF.

DNA for the CDR3: TGTGCCAGCAGTTCGATCAGGGGTGGCGAGCAGTACTTC. Protein: CASSSIRGGEQYF. The J gene is TRBJ2-7, the V gene TRBV28; maybe TRBD1 (6 bases). This CDR3 has 13 amino acids. The V gene's germline CDR1 is MDHEN and CDR2 SYDVKM. Trimming stripped 4 bases from V and 6 bases from J, with 13 bases between.

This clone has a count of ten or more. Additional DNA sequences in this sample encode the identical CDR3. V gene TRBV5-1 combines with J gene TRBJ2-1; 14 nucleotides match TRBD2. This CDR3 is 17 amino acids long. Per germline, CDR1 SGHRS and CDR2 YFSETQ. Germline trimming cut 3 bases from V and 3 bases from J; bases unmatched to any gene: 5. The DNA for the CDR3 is TGCGCCAGCAGCTACACGGGACTAGCGGGGGTCTACAATGAGCAGTTCTTC. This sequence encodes CASSYTGLAGVYNEQFF.

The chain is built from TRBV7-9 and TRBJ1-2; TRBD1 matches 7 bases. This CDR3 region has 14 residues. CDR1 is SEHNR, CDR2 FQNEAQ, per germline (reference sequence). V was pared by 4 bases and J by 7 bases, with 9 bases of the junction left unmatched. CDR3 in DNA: TGTGCCAGCAGCTCCTTCGACAGGGCCGGTGGCTACACCTTC. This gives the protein CASSSFDRAGGYTF.

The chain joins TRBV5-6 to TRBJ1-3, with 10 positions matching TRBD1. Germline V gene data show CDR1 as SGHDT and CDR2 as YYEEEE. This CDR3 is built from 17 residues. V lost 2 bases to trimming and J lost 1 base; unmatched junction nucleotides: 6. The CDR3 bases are TGTGCCAGCAGCTTCTACAGACAGGGGGCTTCTGGAAACACCATATATTTT. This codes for CASSFYRQGASGNTIYF. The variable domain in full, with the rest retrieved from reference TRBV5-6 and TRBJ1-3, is DAGVTQSPTHLIKTRGQQVTLRCSPKSGHDTVSWYQQALGQGPQFIFQYYEEEERQRGNFPDRFSGHQFPNYSSELNVNALLLGDSALYLCASSFYRQGASGNTIYFGEGSWLTVV.

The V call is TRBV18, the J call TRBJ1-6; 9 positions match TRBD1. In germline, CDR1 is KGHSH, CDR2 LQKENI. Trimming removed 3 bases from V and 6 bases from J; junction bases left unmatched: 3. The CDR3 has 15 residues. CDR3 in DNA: TGTGCCAGCTCACCGGGACAGGGAAGTAATTCACCCCTCCACTTT. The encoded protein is CASSPGQGSNSPLHF.

The CDR3 bases are TGTGCCAGTAGTACCGAAGGGACTAGCGGGGCCCCAGTACGAAACGAGCAGTACTTC. Encoded protein: CASSTEGTSGAPVRNEQYF. The chain links TRBV19 to TRBJ2-7; 13 positions match TRBD2. Trimming cost V 4 bases and J 5 bases; bases outside gene matches: 17. CDR1 is LNHDA and CDR2 is SQIVND in the germline V gene (reference sequence). The CDR3 runs to 19 residues.

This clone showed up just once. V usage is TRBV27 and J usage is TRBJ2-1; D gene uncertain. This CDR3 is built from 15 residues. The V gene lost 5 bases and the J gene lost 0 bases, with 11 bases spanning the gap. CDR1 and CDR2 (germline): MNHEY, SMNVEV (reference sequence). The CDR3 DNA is TGTGCCAGCAGTCCGGGTCAGAGCTCCTACAATGAGCAGTTCTTC. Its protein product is CASSPGQSSYNEQFF.

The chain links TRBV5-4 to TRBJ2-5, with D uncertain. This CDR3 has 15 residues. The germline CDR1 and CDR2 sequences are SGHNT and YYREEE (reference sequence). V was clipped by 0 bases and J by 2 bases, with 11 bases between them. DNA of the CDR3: TGTGCCAGCAGCTTGGCCCGTGGGCGTCAAGAGACCCAGTACTTC. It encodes CASSLARGRQETQYF.

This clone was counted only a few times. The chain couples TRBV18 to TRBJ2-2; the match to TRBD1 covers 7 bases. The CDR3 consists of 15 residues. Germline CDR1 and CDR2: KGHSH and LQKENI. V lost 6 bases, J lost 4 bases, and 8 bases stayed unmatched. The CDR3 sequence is CASSTDAGGTGELFF. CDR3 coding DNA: TGTGCCAGCTCCACGGATGCAGGGGGCACCGGGGAGCTGTTTTTT.

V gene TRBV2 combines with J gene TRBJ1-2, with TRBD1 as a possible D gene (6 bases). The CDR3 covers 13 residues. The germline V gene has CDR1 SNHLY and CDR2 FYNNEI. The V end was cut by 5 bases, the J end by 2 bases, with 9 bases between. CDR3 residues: CASSKDRNYGYTF. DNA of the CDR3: TGTGCCAGCAGTAAGGACAGAAACTATGGCTACACCTTC.

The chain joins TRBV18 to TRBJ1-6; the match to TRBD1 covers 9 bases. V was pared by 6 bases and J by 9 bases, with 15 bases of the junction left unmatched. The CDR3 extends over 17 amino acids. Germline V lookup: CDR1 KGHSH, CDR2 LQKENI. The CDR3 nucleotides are TGTGCCAGCTCCCCAGCTATTGCGGGACAGGGCGGTTCACCCCTCCACTTT. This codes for CASSPAIAGQGGSPLHF.

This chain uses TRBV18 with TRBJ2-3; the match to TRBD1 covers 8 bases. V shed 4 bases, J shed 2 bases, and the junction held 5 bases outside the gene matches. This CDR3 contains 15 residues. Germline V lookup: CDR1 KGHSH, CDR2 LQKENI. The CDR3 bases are TGTGCCAGCTCACTGGGACAGGCCTACACAGATACGCAGTATTTT. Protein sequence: CASSLGQAYTDTQYF.

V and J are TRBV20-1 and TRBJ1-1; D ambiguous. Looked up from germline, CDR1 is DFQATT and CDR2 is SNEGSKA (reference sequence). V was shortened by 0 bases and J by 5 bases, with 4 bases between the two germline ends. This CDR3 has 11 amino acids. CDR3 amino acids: CSARDQTEAFF. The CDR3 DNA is TGCAGTGCTAGAGATCAGACTGAAGCTTTCTTT.

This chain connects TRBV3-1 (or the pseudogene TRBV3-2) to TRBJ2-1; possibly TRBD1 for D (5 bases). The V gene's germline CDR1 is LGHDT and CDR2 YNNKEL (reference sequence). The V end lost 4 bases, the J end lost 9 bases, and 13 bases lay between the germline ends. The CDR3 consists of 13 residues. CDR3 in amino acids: CASSRTDSTEQFF. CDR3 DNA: TGTGCCAGCAGCCGAACAGACAGTACTGAGCAGTTCTTC.

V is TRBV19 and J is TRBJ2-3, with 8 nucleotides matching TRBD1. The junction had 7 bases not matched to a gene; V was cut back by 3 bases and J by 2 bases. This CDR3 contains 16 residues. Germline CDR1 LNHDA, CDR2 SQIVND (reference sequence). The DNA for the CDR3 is TGTGCCAGTAGTATTCCTCCAGGGGGCGACACAGATACGCAGTATTTT. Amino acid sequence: CASSIPPGGDTDTQYF. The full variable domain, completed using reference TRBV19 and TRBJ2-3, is DGGITQSPKYLFRKEGQNVTLSCEQNLNHDAMYWYRQDPGQGLRLIYYSQIVNDFQKGDIAEGYSVSREKKESFPLTVTSAQKNPTAFYLCASSIPPGGDTDTQYFGPGTRLTVL.

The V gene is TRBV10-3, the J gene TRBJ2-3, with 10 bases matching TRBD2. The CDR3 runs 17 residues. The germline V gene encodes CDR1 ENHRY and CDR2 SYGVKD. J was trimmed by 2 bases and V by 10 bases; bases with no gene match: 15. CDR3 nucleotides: TGTGCCACCCAAAAGCGGGAGGGAATCCTTAACACAGATACGCAGTATTTT. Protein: CATQKREGILNTDTQYF.